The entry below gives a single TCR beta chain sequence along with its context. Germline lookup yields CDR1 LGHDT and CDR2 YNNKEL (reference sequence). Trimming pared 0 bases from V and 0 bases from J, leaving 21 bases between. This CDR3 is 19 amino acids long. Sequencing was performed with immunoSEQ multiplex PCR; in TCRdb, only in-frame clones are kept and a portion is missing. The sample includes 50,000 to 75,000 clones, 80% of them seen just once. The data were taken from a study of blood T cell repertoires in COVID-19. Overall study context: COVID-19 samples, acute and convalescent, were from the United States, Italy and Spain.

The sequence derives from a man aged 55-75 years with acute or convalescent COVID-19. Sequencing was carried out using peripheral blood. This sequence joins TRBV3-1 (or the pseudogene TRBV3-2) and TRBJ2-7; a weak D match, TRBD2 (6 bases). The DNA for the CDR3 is TGTGCCAGCAGCCAAGATTCAGAAATGACCGGGGGTTTCTCCTACGAGCAGTACTTC. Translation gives CASSQDSEMTGGFSYEQYF.